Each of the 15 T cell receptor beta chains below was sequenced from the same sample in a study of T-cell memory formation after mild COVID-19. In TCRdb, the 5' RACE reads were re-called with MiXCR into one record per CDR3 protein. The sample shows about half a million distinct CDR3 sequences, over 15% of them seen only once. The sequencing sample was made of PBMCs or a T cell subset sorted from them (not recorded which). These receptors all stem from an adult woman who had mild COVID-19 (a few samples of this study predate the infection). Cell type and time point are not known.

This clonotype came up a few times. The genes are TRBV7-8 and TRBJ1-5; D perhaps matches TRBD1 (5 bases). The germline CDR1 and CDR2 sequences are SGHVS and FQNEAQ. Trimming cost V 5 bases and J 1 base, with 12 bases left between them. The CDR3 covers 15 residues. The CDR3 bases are TGTGCCAGCAGCCCCGGGAGGGGAAGCAATCAGCCCCAGCATTTT. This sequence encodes CASSPGRGSNQPQHF.

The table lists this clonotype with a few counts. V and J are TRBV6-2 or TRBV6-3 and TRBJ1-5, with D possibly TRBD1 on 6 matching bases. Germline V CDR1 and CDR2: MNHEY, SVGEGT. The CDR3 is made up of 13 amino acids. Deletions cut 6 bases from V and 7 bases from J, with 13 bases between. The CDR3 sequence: CASRMGRGQPQHF. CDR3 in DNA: TGTGCCAGCAGAATGGGCAGGGGACAGCCCCAGCATTTT.

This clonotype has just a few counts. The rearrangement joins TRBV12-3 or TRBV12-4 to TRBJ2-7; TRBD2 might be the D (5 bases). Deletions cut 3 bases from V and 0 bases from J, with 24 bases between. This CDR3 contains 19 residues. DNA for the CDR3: TGTGCCAGCAGTTTTGACACCCGGTTCGACTATCTGAGCTCCTACGAGCAGTACTTC. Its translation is CASSFDTRFDYLSSYEQYF.

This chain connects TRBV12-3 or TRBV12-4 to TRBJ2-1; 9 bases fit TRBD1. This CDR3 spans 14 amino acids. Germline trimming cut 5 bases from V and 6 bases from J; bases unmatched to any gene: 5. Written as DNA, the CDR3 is TGTGCCAGCAGTCGCCGGGACAGGGCCAATGAGCAGTTCTTC. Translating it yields CASSRRDRANEQFF.

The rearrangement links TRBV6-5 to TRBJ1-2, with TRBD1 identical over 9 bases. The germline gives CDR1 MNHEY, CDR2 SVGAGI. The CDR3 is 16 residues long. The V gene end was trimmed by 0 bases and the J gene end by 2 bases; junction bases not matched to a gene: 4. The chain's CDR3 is CASSYSLGQGNYGYTF. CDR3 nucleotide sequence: TGTGCCAGCAGTTACTCTTTGGGACAGGGAAACTATGGCTACACCTTC.

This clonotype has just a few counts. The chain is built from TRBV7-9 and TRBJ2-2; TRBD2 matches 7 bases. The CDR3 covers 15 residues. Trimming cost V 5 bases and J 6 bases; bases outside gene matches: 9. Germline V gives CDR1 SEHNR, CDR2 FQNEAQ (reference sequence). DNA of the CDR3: TGTGCCAGCAGCGCCACTCCGCGGGGGTCCGGGGAGCTGTTTTTT. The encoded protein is CASSATPRGSGELFF.

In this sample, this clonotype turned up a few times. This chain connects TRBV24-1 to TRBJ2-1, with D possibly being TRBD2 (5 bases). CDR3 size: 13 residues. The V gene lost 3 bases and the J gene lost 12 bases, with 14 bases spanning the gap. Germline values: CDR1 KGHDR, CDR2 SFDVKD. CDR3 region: CATSDGLRFGQFF. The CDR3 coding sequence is TGTGCCACCAGTGATGGACTTCGTTTCGGGCAGTTCTTC.

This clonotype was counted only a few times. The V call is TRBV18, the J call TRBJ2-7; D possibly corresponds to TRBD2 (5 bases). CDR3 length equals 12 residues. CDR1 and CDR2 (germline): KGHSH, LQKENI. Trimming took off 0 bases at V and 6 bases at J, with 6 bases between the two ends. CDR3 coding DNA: TGTGCCAGCTCACCACCGAGCGGCGAGCAGTACTTC. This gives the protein CASSPPSGEQYF.

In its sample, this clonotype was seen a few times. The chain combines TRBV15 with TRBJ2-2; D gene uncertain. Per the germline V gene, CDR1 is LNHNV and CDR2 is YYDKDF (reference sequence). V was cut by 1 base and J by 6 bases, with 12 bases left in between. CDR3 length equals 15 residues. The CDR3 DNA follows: TGTGCCACCAGCAGAGGGGGATTATTGTCCGGGGAGCTGTTTTTT. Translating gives CATSRGGLLSGELFF.

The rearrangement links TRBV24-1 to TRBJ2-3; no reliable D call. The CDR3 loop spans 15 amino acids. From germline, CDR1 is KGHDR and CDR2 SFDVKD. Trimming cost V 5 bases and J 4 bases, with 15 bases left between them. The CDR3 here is CATSVWVFMSDTQYF. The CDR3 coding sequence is TGTGCCACCAGTGTTTGGGTATTTATGTCAGATACGCAGTATTTT.

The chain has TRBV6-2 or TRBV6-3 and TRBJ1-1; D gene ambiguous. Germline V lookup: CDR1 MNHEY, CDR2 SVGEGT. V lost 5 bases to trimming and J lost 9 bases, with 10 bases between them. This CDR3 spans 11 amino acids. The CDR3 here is CASSHGVKAFF. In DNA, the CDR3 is TGTGCCAGCAGTCACGGGGTTAAAGCTTTCTTT.

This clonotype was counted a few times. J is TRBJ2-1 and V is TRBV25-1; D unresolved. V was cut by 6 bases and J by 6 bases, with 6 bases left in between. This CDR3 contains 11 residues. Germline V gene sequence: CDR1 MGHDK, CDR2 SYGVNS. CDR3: CASRLSNEQFF. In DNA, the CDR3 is TGTGCCAGCAGGCTCAGCAATGAGCAGTTCTTC.

CDR3 sequence reads: CASSGGTGDSPLHF. The CDR3 nucleotides read TGTGCCAGCAGTGGCGGGACAGGGGATTCACCCCTCCACTTT. J is TRBJ1-6 and V is TRBV6-4; 10 bases match TRBD1. Trimming cost V 4 bases and J 8 bases; bases outside gene matches: 2. CDR1 is MRHNA and CDR2 is SNTAGT in the germline V gene. The CDR3 is 14 residues long.

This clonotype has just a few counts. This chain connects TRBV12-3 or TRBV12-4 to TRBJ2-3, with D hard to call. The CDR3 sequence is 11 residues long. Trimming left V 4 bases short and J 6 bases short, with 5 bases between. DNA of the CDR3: TGTGCCAGCAGTTACCTGGATACGCAGTATTTT. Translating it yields CASSYLDTQYF.

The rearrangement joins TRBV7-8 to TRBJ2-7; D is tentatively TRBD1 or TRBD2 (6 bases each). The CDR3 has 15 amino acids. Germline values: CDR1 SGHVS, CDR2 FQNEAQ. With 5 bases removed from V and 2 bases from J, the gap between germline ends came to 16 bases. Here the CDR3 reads CASSVGRGQPYEQYF. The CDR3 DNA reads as TGTGCCAGCAGCGTAGGGCGGGGACAACCCTACGAGCAGTACTTC.